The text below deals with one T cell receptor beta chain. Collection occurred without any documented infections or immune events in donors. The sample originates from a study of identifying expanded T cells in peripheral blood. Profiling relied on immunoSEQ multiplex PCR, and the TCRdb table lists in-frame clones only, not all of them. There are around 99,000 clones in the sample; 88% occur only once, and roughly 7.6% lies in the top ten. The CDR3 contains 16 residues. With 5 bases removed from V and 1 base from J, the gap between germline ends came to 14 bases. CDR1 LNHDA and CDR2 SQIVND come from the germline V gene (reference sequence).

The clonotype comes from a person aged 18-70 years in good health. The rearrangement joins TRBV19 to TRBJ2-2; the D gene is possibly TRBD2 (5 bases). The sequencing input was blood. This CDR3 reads CASSPSHNLNTGELFF. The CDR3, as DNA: TGTGCCAGTAGTCCTAGCCACAACCTGAACACCGGGGAGCTGTTTTTT.